Following are 29 T cell receptor beta chains from one sample sequenced in a study of beta chain features in type 1 diabetes. Of the isolated RNA, all was reverse transcribed, and so the sequenced material was expressed TCRB transcripts. Generated by immunoSEQ multiplex PCR, the TCRdb table keeps only in-frame clones and is missing some. The sample includes just over 600,000 clones, around a sixth of them seen just once. The specimen sequenced was naive CD4+ T cells from blood. The receptors were sampled from a man younger than 35 in good health.

Only one count was recorded for this clone. The genes are TRBV7-8 and TRBJ1-2; D unresolved. CDR3 size: 13 residues. Germline V gene sequence: CDR1 SGHVS, CDR2 FQNEAQ. Between the trimmed V and J ends, which lost 5 bases and 8 bases, there was a span of 15 bases. CDR3 in amino acids: CASSPGREIGYTF. In DNA form, the CDR3 reads TGTGCCAGCAGCCCCGGTCGGGAAATCGGCTACACCTTC.

In its sample, this clone was seen a few times. J is TRBJ2-3 and V is TRBV25-1; a possible D gene is TRBD1 (6 bases). CDR1 is MGHDK and CDR2 is SYGVNS in the germline V gene. This CDR3 is 14 amino acids long. V dropped 5 bases and J dropped 7 bases, with 16 bases sitting between them. In nucleotides, the CDR3 is TGTGCCAGCAGTCCCGGGACATTCCCCTATACGCAGTATTTT. Protein: CASSPGTFPYTQYF.

V gene TRBV7-9 combines with J gene TRBJ1-1; TRBD1 is a possible D gene (6 bases). V was pared by 6 bases and J by 5 bases, with 19 bases between. CDR3 length equals 15 residues. Germline assignment: CDR1 SEHNR and CDR2 FQNEAQ (reference sequence). CDR3 in amino acids: CASSSGSGTRTEAFF. In DNA form, the CDR3 reads TGTGCCAGCAGTTCAGGTTCGGGGACAAGGACTGAAGCTTTCTTT. The whole variable domain, remainder taken from reference TRBV7-9 and TRBJ1-1, is DTGVSQNPRHKITKRGQNVTFRCDPISEHNRLYWYRQTLGQGPEFLTYFQNEAQLEKSRLLSDRFSAERPKGSFSTLEIQRTEQGDSAMYLCASSSGSGTRTEAFFGQGTRLTVV.

The chain links TRBV4-3 to TRBJ2-5; D may be TRBD2 (6 bases). Deletions cut 1 base from V and 9 bases from J, with 12 bases between. The germline V gene encodes CDR1 LGHNA and CDR2 YSLEER. The CDR3 contains 13 residues. The CDR3 DNA reads TGCGCCAGCAGCCAAGCTGGTAGGGAGGCCCAGTACTTC. This sequence encodes CASSQAGREAQYF.

This clone came up a few times. The V call is TRBV28, the J call TRBJ1-5, with 10 positions matching TRBD1. The ends lost 5 bases at V and 5 bases at J; junction bases unmatched: 6. Looked up from germline, CDR1 is MDHEN and CDR2 is SYDVKM. The CDR3 runs 15 residues. CDR3 coding DNA: TGTGCCAGCAGTCTATCCGACAGGGGGCATCAGCCCCAGCATTTT. It codes for CASSLSDRGHQPQHF.

The chain is built from TRBV19 and TRBJ1-6; D is perhaps TRBD1 (5 bases). Germline V lookup: CDR1 LNHDA, CDR2 SQIVND (reference sequence). The V end lost 6 bases, the J end lost 5 bases, and 11 bases lay between the germline ends. This CDR3 has 14 amino acids. The CDR3 bases are TGTGCCAGTAGACATACAGGAGATAATTCACCCCTCCACTTT. It codes for CASRHTGDNSPLHF.

The J gene is TRBJ1-1, the V gene TRBV20-1; D unresolved. Trimming left V 1 base short and J 6 bases short, with 6 bases between. The germline V gene has CDR1 DFQATT and CDR2 SNEGSKA (reference sequence). This CDR3 comprises 11 residues. CDR3 residues: CSARVRAEAFF. The CDR3 DNA follows: TGCAGTGCTAGAGTTCGAGCTGAAGCTTTCTTT.

This clone was recorded a few times. The chain recombines TRBV5-1 with TRBJ1-4; D call uncertain. With 1 base removed from V and 8 bases from J, the gap between germline ends came to 15 bases. Germline CDR1 reads SGHRS; CDR2 reads YFSETQ. This CDR3 is built from 15 residues. For the CDR3, the DNA is TGCGCCAGCAGCTTGACCGGGCCCTGGGCAGAAAAACTGTTTTTT. It translates to CASSLTGPWAEKLFF.

This clone was counted a few times. J is TRBJ1-2 and V is TRBV10-3, with D tentatively TRBD1 (5 bases). The CDR3 contains 13 residues. Germline CDR1 and CDR2: ENHRY and SYGVKD. The V and J ends lost 7 bases and 0 bases respectively, with 9 bases between them. The CDR3 region has the DNA TGTGCCATCACCGGGGGTCCTAACTATGGCTACACCTTC. Amino acids: CAITGGPNYGYTF.

This clone has more than one count but fewer than ten. This chain links TRBV7-2 with TRBJ1-2; the D is unclear. CDR1 is SGHTA, CDR2 FQGNSA, per germline. Trimming shortened V by 5 bases and J by 4 bases, and 11 bases separated the two germline ends. This CDR3 spans 13 amino acids. The CDR3 nucleotides read TGTGCCAGCAGCGGCGGAGGCGTCTATGGCTACACCTTC. Its protein is CASSGGGVYGYTF.

This chain links TRBV2 with TRBJ1-6, with 7 bases fitting TRBD1. Germline values: CDR1 SNHLY, CDR2 FYNNEI. Trimming took 6 bases from V and 7 from J; bases not matched to a gene: 6. The CDR3 extends over 14 amino acids. CDR3 bases: TGTGCCAGCAGCCTGGACAGGATGAATTCACCCCTCCACTTT. This codes for CASSLDRMNSPLHF.

This clone occurred a few times. The chain is built from TRBV6-5 and TRBJ2-2; weak D call: TRBD2 (5 bases). Looked up from germline, CDR1 is MNHEY and CDR2 is SVGAGI. This CDR3 is 13 amino acids long. The V end was cut by 11 bases, the J end by 5 bases, with 15 bases between. CDR3 bases: TGTGCCCGCATTAGCCGAGGGACCGGGGAGCTGTTTTTT. It encodes CARISRGTGELFF.

This chain connects TRBV5-1 to TRBJ2-4; 7 bases align to TRBD1. The V segment lost 3 bases and the J segment 6 bases; nucleotides outside the gene matches: 3. Per germline, CDR1 SGHRS and CDR2 YFSETQ. This CDR3 is 13 amino acids long. The CDR3 sequence is CASSSGQSNIQYF. CDR3 nucleotides: TGCGCCAGCAGCTCGGGACAGTCAAACATTCAGTACTTC.

The chain has TRBV7-2 and TRBJ1-5, with D possibly matching TRBD1 (6 bases). This CDR3 comprises 15 residues. The V and J ends lost 4 bases and 0 bases respectively, with 10 bases between them. Germline values: CDR1 SGHTA, CDR2 FQGNSA. For the CDR3, the DNA is TGTGCCAGCAGCTATTACAGGGATAGCAATCAGCCCCAGCATTTT. This sequence encodes CASSYYRDSNQPQHF.

This chain uses TRBV13 with TRBJ1-1, with TRBD1 matching 8 bases. J was trimmed by 1 base and V by 4 bases; bases with no gene match: 8. CDR1 is PRHDT and CDR2 is FYEKMQ in the germline V gene (reference sequence). The CDR3 totals 16 residues. As DNA, the CDR3 is TGTGCCAGCAGCTCCGGGCCAGGGGGCGCGAACACTGAAGCTTTCTTT. Translated: CASSSGPGGANTEAFF.

Comments on this clone: The same CDR3 arises from other DNA sequences in this sample as well. The rearrangement links TRBV9 to TRBJ1-1; D is ambiguous. Germline V CDR1 and CDR2: SGDLS, YYNGEE. This CDR3 has 13 residues. V lost 2 bases to trimming and J lost 0 bases, with 5 bases between them. CDR3 sequence (DNA): TGTGCCAGCAGCGTGGCTTTGAACACTGAAGCTTTCTTT. It is translated as CASSVALNTEAFF. Full variable domain (outside the CDR3, taken from reference TRBV9 and TRBJ1-1): DSGVTQTPKHLITATGQRVTLRCSPRSGDLSVYWYQQSLDQGLQFLIQYYNGEERAKGNILERFSAQQFPDLHSELNLSSLELGDSALYFCASSVALNTEAFFGQGTRLTVV.

This clone was picked up a small number of times. This chain uses TRBV6-6 with TRBJ1-2; a possible D gene is TRBD1 (5 bases). Per the germline V gene, CDR1 is MNHNY and CDR2 is SVGAGI (reference sequence). The CDR3 is 15 residues long. Trimming shortened V by 4 bases and J by 0 bases, and 12 bases separated the two germline ends. CDR3 loop: CASSSPDMSNYGYTF. As DNA, the CDR3 is TGTGCCAGCAGTTCGCCGGACATGTCTAACTATGGCTACACCTTC.

V gene TRBV6-5 combines with J gene TRBJ1-2; 8 nucleotides agree with TRBD1. The CDR3 runs 16 residues. Trimming cost V 0 bases and J 8 bases; bases outside gene matches: 11. The germline CDR1 and CDR2 sequences are MNHEY and SVGAGI. The CDR3 loop reads CASSYSERDRIGGYTF. The CDR3 nucleotides read TGTGCCAGCAGTTACTCCGAACGGGACAGGATAGGCGGCTACACCTTC.

This clone was detected a few times. The chain is built from TRBV28 and TRBJ1-2; D gene uncertain. The germline V and J ends were trimmed by 8 bases and 1 base, with 8 bases remaining between them. The CDR3 extends over 12 amino acids. Germline V CDR1 and CDR2: MDHEN, SYDVKM. The CDR3 reads CASGAINYGYTF. The CDR3 DNA reads as TGTGCCAGCGGAGCCATTAACTATGGCTACACCTTC.

This chain uses TRBV7-2 with TRBJ2-7, with TRBD1 matching 7 bases. Germline assignment: CDR1 SGHTA and CDR2 FQGNSA. V trimming: 1 base; J trimming: 2 bases; junction bases outside the gene matches: 5. This CDR3 comprises 15 residues. Here the CDR3 reads CASSLVTGEPYEQYF. The CDR3 region has the DNA TGTGCCAGCAGCTTAGTAACAGGGGAACCCTACGAGCAGTACTTC. Full variable domain (outside the CDR3, taken from reference TRBV7-2 and TRBJ2-7): GAGVSQSPSNKVTEKGKDVELRCDPISGHTALYWYRQSLGQGLEFLIYFQGNSAPDKSGLPSDRFSAERTGGSVSTLTIQRTQQEDSAVYLCASSLVTGEPYEQYFGPGTRLTVT.

The chain links TRBV6-4 to TRBJ2-3, with unresolved D. Trimming shortened V by 5 bases and J by 1 base, and 10 bases separated the two germline ends. From germline, CDR1 is MRHNA and CDR2 SNTAGT. There are 14 residues in the CDR3. The CDR3 DNA follows: TGTGCCAGCAGTCTCGGCTCAGGCACAGATACGCAGTATTTT. Translation: CASSLGSGTDTQYF.

J is TRBJ1-2 and V is TRBV18; 10 nucleotides line up with TRBD1. Per germline, CDR1 KGHSH and CDR2 LQKENI. The CDR3 sequence is 17 residues long. After removal of 3 bases from V and 0 bases from J, the junction contained 7 bases not matched to a gene. The CDR3 region is CASSPTGQGSANYGYTF. Here the CDR3 DNA reads TGTGCCAGCTCACCTACGGGACAGGGGTCAGCTAACTATGGCTACACCTTC. Based on the CDR3 plus reference TRBV18 and TRBJ1-2, the full variable domain is NAGVMQNPRHLVRRRGQEARLRCSPMKGHSHVYWYRQLPEEGLKFMVYLQKENIIDESGMPKERFSAEFPKEGPSILRIQQVVRGDSAAYFCASSPTGQGSANYGYTFGSGTRLTVV.

This clone came up a few times. The CDR3 loop reads CASSLEARSNYGYTF. The CDR3, as DNA: TGTGCCAGCAGCTTGGAGGCAAGGTCAAACTATGGCTACACCTTC. The chain links TRBV5-4 to TRBJ1-2; the D is unclear. The CDR3 covers 15 residues. Germline CDR1 and CDR2: SGHNT and YYREEE (reference sequence). V dropped 0 bases and J dropped 2 bases, with 11 bases sitting between them.

The rearrangement links TRBV19 to TRBJ2-1, with 7 positions matching TRBD2. The V and J ends lost 7 bases and 3 bases, in that order; junction bases with no gene match: 12. Germline assignment: CDR1 LNHDA and CDR2 SQIVND (reference sequence). The CDR3 is 16 residues long. CDR3 loop: CASTKEGGRGYNEQFF. CDR3 DNA: TGTGCCAGTACTAAGGAGGGCGGGAGAGGCTACAATGAGCAGTTCTTC.

This clone was observed a handful of times. This chain uses TRBV2 with TRBJ1-2; D remains ambiguous. Germline values: CDR1 SNHLY, CDR2 FYNNEI. With 4 bases removed from V and 1 base from J, the gap between germline ends came to 7 bases. The CDR3 runs 13 residues. CDR3: CASSVLSNYGYTF. The CDR3, as DNA: TGTGCCAGCAGTGTTCTGAGTAACTATGGCTACACCTTC.

The genes are TRBV7-9 and TRBJ1-3; D is undetermined. Trimming took off 6 bases at V and 0 bases at J, with 9 bases between the two ends. The germline V gene has CDR1 SEHNR and CDR2 FQNEAQ (reference sequence). CDR3 length: 14 amino acids. The CDR3 DNA sequence: TGTGCCAGCAGGAGGGCTCCCTCTGGAAACACCATATATTTT. Translation gives CASRRAPSGNTIYF.

This clone was detected a few times. The chain combines TRBV6-5 with TRBJ2-3; tentatively, D is TRBD1 or TRBD2 (5 bases each). The germline CDR1 and CDR2 sequences are MNHEY and SVGAGI. This CDR3 contains 14 residues. V lost 6 bases and J lost 3, with 13 bases in between. The CDR3 reads CASSLSGGTDTQYF. The CDR3, as DNA: TGTGCCAGCAGCCTTAGTGGGGGAACAGATACGCAGTATTTT.

This clone showed up just a few times. The rearrangement uses TRBV6-5 and TRBJ2-3; D is possibly TRBD1 or TRBD2 (6 bases each). CDR3 size: 15 residues. CDR1 is MNHEY and CDR2 is SVGAGI in the germline V gene. Trimming left V 3 bases short and J 4 bases short, with 14 bases between. CDR3 protein: CASSYSGARPDTQYF. DNA of the CDR3: TGTGCCAGCAGTTATTCGGGGGCAAGGCCAGATACGCAGTATTTT.

The chain recombines TRBV30 with TRBJ2-1; 10 bases agree with TRBD1. Germline values: CDR1 GTSNPN, CDR2 SVGIG (reference sequence). The ends lost 1 base at V and 4 bases at J; junction bases unmatched: 1. This CDR3 spans 14 amino acids. The CDR3 sequence: CAWSAGQGYNEQFF. The CDR3 nucleotides read TGTGCCTGGAGTGCGGGACAGGGGTACAATGAGCAGTTCTTC.